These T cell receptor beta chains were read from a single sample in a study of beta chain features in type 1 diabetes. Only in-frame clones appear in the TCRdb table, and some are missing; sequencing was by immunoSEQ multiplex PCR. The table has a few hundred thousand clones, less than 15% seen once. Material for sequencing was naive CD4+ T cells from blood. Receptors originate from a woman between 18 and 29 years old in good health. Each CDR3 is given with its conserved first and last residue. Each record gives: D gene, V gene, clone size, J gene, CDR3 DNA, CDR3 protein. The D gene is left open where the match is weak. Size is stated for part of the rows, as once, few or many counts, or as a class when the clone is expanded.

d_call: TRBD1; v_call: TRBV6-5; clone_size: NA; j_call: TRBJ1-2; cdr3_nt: TGTGCCAGCAGTTACTCGACAGGGCGAGGTGGCTACACCTTC; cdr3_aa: CASSYSTGRGGYTF
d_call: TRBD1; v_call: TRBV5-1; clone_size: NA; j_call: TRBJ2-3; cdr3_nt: TGCGCCAGCAGCCGCGGACAGGGTGTTGGCACAGATACGCAGTATTTT; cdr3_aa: CASSRGQGVGTDTQYF
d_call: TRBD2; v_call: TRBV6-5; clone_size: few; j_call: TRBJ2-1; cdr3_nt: TGTGCCAGTAAGCTAGCGGGAGACAGGAATGAGCAGTTCTTC; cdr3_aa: CASKLAGDRNEQFF
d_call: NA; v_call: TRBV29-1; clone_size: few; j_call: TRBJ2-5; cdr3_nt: TGCAGCGTGGCAGGACAGTACCAAGAGACCCAGTACTTC; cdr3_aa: CSVAGQYQETQYF
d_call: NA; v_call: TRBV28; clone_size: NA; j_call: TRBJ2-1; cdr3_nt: TGTGCCAGCGGGGCTGCCCAGTCCTACAATGAGCAGTTCTTC; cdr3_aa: CASGAAQSYNEQFF
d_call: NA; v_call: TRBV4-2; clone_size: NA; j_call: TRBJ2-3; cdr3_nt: TGTGCCAGCAGCCAAGATCTTTCTAGCTTTCTTTTCACAGATACGCAGTATTTT; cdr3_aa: CASSQDLSSFLFTDTQYF
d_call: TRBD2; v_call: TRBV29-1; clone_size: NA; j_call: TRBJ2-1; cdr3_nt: TGCAGCGTTACCCTTCGGGGGGGAACCTACAATGAGCAGTTCTTC; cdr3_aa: CSVTLRGGTYNEQFF
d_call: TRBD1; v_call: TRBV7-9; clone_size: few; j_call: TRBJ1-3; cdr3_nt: TGTGCCAGCAGACAGACAGGGGGCTCTGGAAACACCATATATTTT; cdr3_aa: CASRQTGGSGNTIYF
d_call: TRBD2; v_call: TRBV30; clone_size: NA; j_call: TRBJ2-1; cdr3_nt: TGTGCCTACTGGCTTGGCGGGAGGTTGGGGAATGAGCAGTTCTTC; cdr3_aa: CAYWLGGRLGNEQFF
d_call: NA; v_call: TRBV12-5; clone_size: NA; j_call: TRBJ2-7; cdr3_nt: TGTGCTAGTGGTCCCGGAAAGGGGAACTACGAGCAGTACTTC; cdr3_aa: CASGPGKGNYEQYF
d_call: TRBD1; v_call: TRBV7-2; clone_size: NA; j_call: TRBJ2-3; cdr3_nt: TGTGCCAGCAGCCGGGACAGGGGCCCAGATACGCAGTATTTT; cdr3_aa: CASSRDRGPDTQYF
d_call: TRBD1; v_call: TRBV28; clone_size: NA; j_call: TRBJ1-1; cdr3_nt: TGTGCCAGCACCAAGGACAGGACGAACCTTCAAGCTTTCTTT; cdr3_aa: CASTKDRTNLQAFF
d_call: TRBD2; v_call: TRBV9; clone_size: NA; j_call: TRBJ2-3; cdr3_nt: TGTGCCAGCAGCGTCCAAGCGGGAGCGCGACTATACACAGATACGCAGTATTTT; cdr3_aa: CASSVQAGARLYTDTQYF
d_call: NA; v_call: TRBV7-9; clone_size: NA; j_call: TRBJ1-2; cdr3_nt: TGTGCCAGCAGGTCACTGAGGTCTAACTATGGCTACACCTTC; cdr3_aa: CASRSLRSNYGYTF
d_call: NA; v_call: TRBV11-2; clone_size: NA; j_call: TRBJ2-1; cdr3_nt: TGTGCCAGCAGCTTAGATTTTAGCGCGAGCTCCTACAATGAGCAGTTCTTC; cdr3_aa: CASSLDFSASSYNEQFF
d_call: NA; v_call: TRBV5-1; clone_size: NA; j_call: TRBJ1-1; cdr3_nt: TGCGCCAGCAGCTTGGTGGCAGACACTGAAGCTTTCTTT; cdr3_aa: CASSLVADTEAFF
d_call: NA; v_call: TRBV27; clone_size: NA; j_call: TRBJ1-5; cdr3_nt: TGTGCCAGCAGTTTATCTGGCAGGGAGGGACAGCCCCAGCATTTT; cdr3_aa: CASSLSGREGQPQHF
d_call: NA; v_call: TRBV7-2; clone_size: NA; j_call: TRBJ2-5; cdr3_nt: TGTGCCAGCACCGAGATGGGCATTCAAGAGACCCAGTACTTC; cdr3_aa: CASTEMGIQETQYF
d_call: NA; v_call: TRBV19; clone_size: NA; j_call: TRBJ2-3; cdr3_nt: TGTGCCAGTAGTATCTTGGAGGCAGTTTCGGCAGATACGCAGTATTTT; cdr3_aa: CASSILEAVSADTQYF
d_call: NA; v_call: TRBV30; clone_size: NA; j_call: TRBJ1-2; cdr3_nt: TGTGCCTGGAGTGGGGGCGGTGGATATGGCTACACCTTC; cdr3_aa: CAWSGGGGYGYTF
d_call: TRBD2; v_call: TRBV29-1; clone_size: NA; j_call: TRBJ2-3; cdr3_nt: TGCAGCGTTGATATATCTGCGACTAGCGGGAGCACAGATACGCAGTATTTT; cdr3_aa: CSVDISATSGSTDTQYF
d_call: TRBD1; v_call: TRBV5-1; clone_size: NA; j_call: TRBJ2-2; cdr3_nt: TGCGCCAGCAGCGAGGGACAGGTTGACACCGGGGAGCTGTTTTTT; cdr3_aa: CASSEGQVDTGELFF
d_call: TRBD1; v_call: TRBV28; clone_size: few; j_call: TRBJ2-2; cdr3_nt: TGTGCCAGCAGTACCCTGACAGGGGACGACGGCGGGGAGCTGTTTTTT; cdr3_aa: CASSTLTGDDGGELFF
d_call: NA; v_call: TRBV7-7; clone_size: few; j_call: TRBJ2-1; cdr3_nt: TGTGCTAGCAGCTTAGGGCAGGCGATACCTTACAATGAGCAGTTCTTC; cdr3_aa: CASSLGQAIPYNEQFF
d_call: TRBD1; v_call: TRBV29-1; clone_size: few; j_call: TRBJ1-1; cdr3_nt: TGCAGCGTTGAACCGGGACAGCCGGACGCGGAACTCTACACTGAAGCTTTCTTT; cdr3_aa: CSVEPGQPDAELYTEAFF
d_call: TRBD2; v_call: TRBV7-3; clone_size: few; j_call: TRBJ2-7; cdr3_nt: TGTGCCAGCAGGAAGCGGGAGCGGCACGAGCAGTACTTC; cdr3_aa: CASRKRERHEQYF
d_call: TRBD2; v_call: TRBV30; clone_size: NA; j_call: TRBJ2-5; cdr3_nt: TGTGCCTGGAGTGTGTCGGGGGGGCTAGAGACCCAGTACTTC; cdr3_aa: CAWSVSGGLETQYF
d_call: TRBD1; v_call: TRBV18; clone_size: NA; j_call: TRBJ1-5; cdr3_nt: TGTGCCAGCTCACCAATAGGACAGGGTAGACAGCCCCAGCATTTT; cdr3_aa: CASSPIGQGRQPQHF
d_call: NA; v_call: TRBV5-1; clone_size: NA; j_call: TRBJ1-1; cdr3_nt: TGCGCCAGCAGCTTGGTACAGGACACTGAAGCTTTCTTT; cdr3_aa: CASSLVQDTEAFF
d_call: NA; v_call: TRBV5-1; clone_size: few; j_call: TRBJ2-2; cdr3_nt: TGCGCCAGCAGCTTGGTTGCGGGCACCGGGGAGCTGTTTTTT; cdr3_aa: CASSLVAGTGELFF
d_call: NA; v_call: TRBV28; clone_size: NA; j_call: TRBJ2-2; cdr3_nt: TGTGCCAGCAACACCCGGGGGTGGGCCGGGGAGCTGTTTTTT; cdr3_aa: CASNTRGWAGELFF
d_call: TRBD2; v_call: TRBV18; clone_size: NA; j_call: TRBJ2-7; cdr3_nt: TGTGCCAGCTCACGGACTAGCGGGATGGACGAGCAGTACTTC; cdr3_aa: CASSRTSGMDEQYF
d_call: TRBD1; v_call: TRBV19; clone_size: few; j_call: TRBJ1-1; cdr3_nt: TGTGCCAGTAGTATAGATCCAAGGGGGCCCGAAGCTTTCTTT; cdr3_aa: CASSIDPRGPEAFF
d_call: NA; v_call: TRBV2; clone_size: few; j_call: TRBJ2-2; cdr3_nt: TGTGCCAGCAGAGGGGCTCCCACCGGGGAGCTGTTTTTT; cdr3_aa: CASRGAPTGELFF
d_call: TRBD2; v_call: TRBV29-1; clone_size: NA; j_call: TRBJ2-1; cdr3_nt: TGCAGCGTTGTTGGGGCGGCGGGAGTGCTTAACGGTTACAATGAGCAGTTCTTC; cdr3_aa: CSVVGAAGVLNGYNEQFF
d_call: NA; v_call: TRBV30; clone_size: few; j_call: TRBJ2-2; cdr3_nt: TGTGCCTGGGCGGCCATGACCACCGGGGAGCTGTTTTTT; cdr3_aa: CAWAAMTTGELFF
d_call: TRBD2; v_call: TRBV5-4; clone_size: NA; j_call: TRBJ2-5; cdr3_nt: TGTGCCAGCAGCTTGGATTGGACTAGCGGGAAAGAGACCCAGTACTTC; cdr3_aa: CASSLDWTSGKETQYF
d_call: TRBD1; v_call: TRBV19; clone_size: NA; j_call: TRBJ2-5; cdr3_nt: TGTGCCAGTAGCTGGACAGGGGGCTTTGGAGAGACCCAGTACTTC; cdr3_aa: CASSWTGGFGETQYF
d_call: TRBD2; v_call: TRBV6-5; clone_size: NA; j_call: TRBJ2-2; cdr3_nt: TGTGCCAGCAGTTCATTAGCGGGAGTACGAACCGGGGAGCTGTTTTTT; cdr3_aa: CASSSLAGVRTGELFF
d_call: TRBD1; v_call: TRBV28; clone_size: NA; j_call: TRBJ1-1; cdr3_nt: TGTGCCAGCAGGTACAGGGGGCACACTGAAGCTTTCTTT; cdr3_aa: CASRYRGHTEAFF
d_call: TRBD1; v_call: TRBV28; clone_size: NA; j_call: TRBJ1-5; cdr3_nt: TGTGCCAGCATCACGGGCCAGGGGGATCAGCCCCAGCATTTT; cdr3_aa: CASITGQGDQPQHF
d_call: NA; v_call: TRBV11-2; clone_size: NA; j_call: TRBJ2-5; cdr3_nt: TGTGCCAGCAGCTTCACTCAAAGTTTAGAGACCCAGTACTTC; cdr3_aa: CASSFTQSLETQYF
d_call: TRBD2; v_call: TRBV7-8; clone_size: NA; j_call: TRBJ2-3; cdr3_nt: TGTGCCAGCAGCTTAGCGGGGCGGGAGGCAGATACGCAGTATTTT; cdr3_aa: CASSLAGREADTQYF
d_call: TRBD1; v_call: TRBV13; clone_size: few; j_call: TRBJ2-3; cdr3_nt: TGTGCCAGCAGCTTACCAGGACAGGGGCTACGGGATACGCAGTATTTT; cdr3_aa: CASSLPGQGLRDTQYF
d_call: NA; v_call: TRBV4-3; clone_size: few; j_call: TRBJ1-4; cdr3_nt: TGCGCCAGCAGCCAAGACCCAGGGATCAAGGCTGAAAAACTGTTTTTT; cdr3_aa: CASSQDPGIKAEKLFF
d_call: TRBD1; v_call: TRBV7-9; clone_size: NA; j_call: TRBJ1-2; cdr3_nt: TGTGCCAGCAGCTTAGGGGACAGTCGTAATGGCTACACCTTC; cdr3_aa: CASSLGDSRNGYTF
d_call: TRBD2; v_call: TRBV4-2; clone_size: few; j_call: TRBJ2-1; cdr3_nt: TGTGCCAGCAGCCGGGGACTAGCGGGAGGGCCTAATGAGCAGTTCTTC; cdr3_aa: CASSRGLAGGPNEQFF
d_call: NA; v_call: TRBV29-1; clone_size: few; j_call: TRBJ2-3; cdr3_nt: TGCAGCGTCCGGTTCGCGGGGTACACAGATACGCAGTATTTT; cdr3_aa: CSVRFAGYTDTQYF
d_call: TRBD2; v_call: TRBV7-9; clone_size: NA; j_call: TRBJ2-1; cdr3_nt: TGTGCCAGCAGCTTACTTAGCGGGATTAGTGAGCAGTTCTTC; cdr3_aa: CASSLLSGISEQFF
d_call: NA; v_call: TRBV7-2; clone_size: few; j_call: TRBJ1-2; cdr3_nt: TGTGCCAGCAGCCAGGACACCGTGCAGGGTGGCTACACCTTC; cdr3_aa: CASSQDTVQGGYTF
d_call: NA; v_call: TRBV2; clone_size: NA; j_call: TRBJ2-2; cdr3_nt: TGTGCCAGCAAGGGGGGGTACACCGGGGAGCTGTTTTTT; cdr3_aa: CASKGGYTGELFF
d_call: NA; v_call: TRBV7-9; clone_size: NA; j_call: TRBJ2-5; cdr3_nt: TGTGCCAGCAGCCCAAGGGGAGAGACCCAGTACTTC; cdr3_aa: CASSPRGETQYF